This passage covers 16 T cell receptor beta chains from one sample sequenced in a study of blood T cell repertoires in COVID-19. Sequenced by immunoSEQ multiplex PCR; TCRdb stores in-frame clones only, minus some. The repertoire holds some 300,000 clones, with around 89% as singletons. Sequenced sample: peripheral blood. These receptors all come from a woman in her forties with COVID-19, enrolled during active disease.

The gene calls are TRBV2 and TRBJ2-7, with D perhaps matching TRBD2 (7 bases). V was trimmed by 8 bases and J by 0 bases, leaving 17 bases between them. Germline V lookup: CDR1 SNHLY, CDR2 FYNNEI. The CDR3 has 15 amino acids. CDR3 coding DNA: TGTGCCAGCGGGGGCCTAGCGGTGATCTCCTACGAGCAGTACTTC. It is translated as CASGGLAVISYEQYF.

The genes are TRBV11-2 and TRBJ2-7; 13 bases agree with TRBD2. Germline-derived CDR1 and CDR2 are SGHAT and FQNNGV. J was trimmed by 0 bases and V by 5 bases; bases with no gene match: 7. CDR3 size: 17 residues. CDR3 sequence: CASSRTSGGSSSYEQYF. Here the CDR3 DNA reads TGTGCCAGCAGCCGGACTAGCGGGGGTTCGAGCTCCTACGAGCAGTACTTC.

The V call is TRBV4-3, the J call TRBJ1-1, with a weak D call TRBD1 (5 bases). Germline-derived CDR1 and CDR2 are LGHNA and YSLEER. The V and J ends lost 1 base and 5 bases respectively, with 14 bases between them. CDR3 length: 15 amino acids. Written as DNA, the CDR3 is TGCGCCAGCAGCCAAGTCAGTCAGGGTCGGACTGAAGCTTTCTTT. As protein: CASSQVSQGRTEAFF.

The rearrangement joins TRBV28 to TRBJ2-1; 14 nucleotides agree with TRBD2. CDR1 is MDHEN, CDR2 SYDVKM, per germline. The CDR3 is 15 amino acids. The junction had 4 bases not matched to a gene; V was cut back by 3 bases and J by 9 bases. CDR3 nucleotides: TGTGCCAGCAGTTTCCTGGGACTAGCGGGGGTTGAGCAGTTCTTC. It specifies CASSFLGLAGVEQFF.

The V call is TRBV7-9, the J call TRBJ1-1, with D perhaps TRBD1 (5 bases). This CDR3 spans 15 amino acids. The V gene lost 7 bases and the J gene lost 2 bases, with 17 bases spanning the gap. CDR1 is SEHNR and CDR2 is FQNEAQ in the germline V gene (reference sequence). The DNA of the CDR3 is TGTGCCAGCAAAGGGAAAGACAGACTTAACACTGAAGCTTTCTTT. Translation: CASKGKDRLNTEAFF.

This chain's CDR3 is CAWSFRGLSVEKLFF. DNA for the CDR3: TGTGCCTGGAGTTTCAGGGGCCTCTCGGTGGAAAAACTGTTTTTT. The chain combines TRBV30 with TRBJ1-4; a weak D match, TRBD1 (6 bases). The CDR3 totals 15 residues. The ends were cut back, 2 bases at V and 8 bases at J, with 18 bases in the middle. Germline V lookup: CDR1 GTSNPN, CDR2 SVGIG (reference sequence).

This chain connects TRBV10-3 to TRBJ1-2, with D possibly matching TRBD1 (5 bases). Trimming took off 2 bases at V and 6 bases at J, with 10 bases between the two ends. CDR3 size: 13 residues. The germline V gene has CDR1 ENHRY and CDR2 SYGVKD. As DNA, the CDR3 is TGTGCCATCAGTGAGGATGACAGAAATGGCTACACCTTC. This sequence encodes CAISEDDRNGYTF.

The chain carries TRBV7-3 and TRBJ2-1, with 10 bases aligning to TRBD1. The V and J ends lost 3 bases and 2 bases, in that order; junction bases with no gene match: 1. This CDR3 comprises 15 residues. The V gene's germline CDR1 is SGHTA and CDR2 FQGTGA. The DNA of the CDR3 is TGTGCCAGCAGCTTTGGACAGGGGGCCTACAATGAGCAGTTCTTC. It translates to CASSFGQGAYNEQFF.

The chain links TRBV19 to TRBJ2-2; D is possibly TRBD2 (5 bases). Trimming pared 7 bases from V and 4 bases from J, leaving 7 bases between. The CDR3 has 12 residues. Looked up from germline, CDR1 is LNHDA and CDR2 is SQIVND (reference sequence). The chain's CDR3 is CASNLATGELFF. Written as DNA, the CDR3 is TGTGCCAGTAATCTAGCCACCGGGGAGCTGTTTTTT.

This sequence joins TRBV28 and TRBJ2-1; 9 bases are shared with TRBD1. V trimming: 6 bases; J trimming: 5 bases; junction bases outside the gene matches: 17. CDR1 and CDR2 from the germline V gene are MDHEN and SYDVKM. The CDR3 has 18 amino acids. In DNA, the CDR3 is TGTGCCAGCAGGGGGAGCGATTTACGGGGACAGGGCAACAATGAGCAGTTCTTC. This codes for CASRGSDLRGQGNNEQFF.

The V and J genes are TRBV5-1 and TRBJ2-3, with 12 bases fitting TRBD1. This CDR3 has 16 amino acids. CDR1 is SGHRS and CDR2 is YFSETQ in the germline V gene. V trimming: 2 bases; J trimming: 6 bases; junction bases outside the gene matches: 7. CDR3 DNA sequence: TGCGCCAGCAGCTTCCGGGACAGGGGGCCGGGGGATACGCAGTATTTT. Amino acids: CASSFRDRGPGDTQYF.

The V gene is TRBV11-2, the J gene TRBJ1-2; TRBD1 matches 10 bases. The trim removed 4 bases at V and 8 bases at J, leaving 7 bases unmatched. This CDR3 has 14 residues. In germline, CDR1 is SGHAT, CDR2 FQNNGV. The CDR3 here is CASSSTGGAGGYTF. DNA for the CDR3: TGTGCCAGCAGCTCGACAGGGGGCGCGGGCGGCTACACCTTC.

V gene TRBV6-5 combines with J gene TRBJ1-2; 8 bases line up with TRBD1. In germline, CDR1 is MNHEY, CDR2 SVGAGI. With 6 bases clipped from V and 9 bases from J, the junction kept 9 bases outside the gene matches. The CDR3 contains 13 residues. CDR3 DNA sequence: TGTGCCAGCAGCGTAGACAGGGGAACAAGCTACACCTTC. Protein product: CASSVDRGTSYTF.

This rearrangement joins TRBV27 to TRBJ1-2; 7 bases are shared with TRBD1. Trimming took 6 bases from V and 4 from J; bases not matched to a gene: 14. CDR3 length equals 16 residues. The germline V gene has CDR1 MNHEY and CDR2 SMNVEV (reference sequence). CDR3 nucleotides: TGTGCCAGCAGCTCACAGGGGTCACTCCATGGCTATGGCTACACCTTC. As protein: CASSSQGSLHGYGYTF.

The chain links TRBV28 to TRBJ2-1; D is perhaps TRBD1 (5 bases). CDR3 length: 14 residues. Germline lookup yields CDR1 MDHEN and CDR2 SYDVKM. Trimming left V 8 bases short and J 2 bases short, with 13 bases between. The CDR3 nucleotides are TGTGCCAGCGTACAGTGGGGCACCTACAATGAGCAGTTCTTC. It specifies CASVQWGTYNEQFF.

CDR3 protein: CASSSIDREYGYTF. DNA for the CDR3: TGTGCCAGCAGCTCGATAGACAGGGAGTATGGCTACACCTTC. This sequence joins TRBV5-6 and TRBJ1-2; TRBD1 matches 7 bases. Germline CDR1 and CDR2: SGHDT and YYEEEE. This CDR3 is 14 amino acids long. Germline trimming cut 3 bases from V and 5 bases from J; bases unmatched to any gene: 7.